This T cell receptor (beta chain) comes out of a study of identical twins. Germline V gene lookup returns CDR1 LGHNA and CDR2 YNFKEQ. The CDR3 has 15 amino acids. V shed 3 bases and J shed 0 bases, with 8 bases lying between them. Unique molecular identifiers were in the cDNA, with template-switch universal primer binding. TCRdb redid the calling of the 5' RACE reads with MiXCR, one entry per CDR3 protein. The sample has 450,000 or so distinct CDR3 sequences; more than 13% are singletons. Overall study findings and caveats: Twin pairs' shared out-of-frame alpha sequences were enriched in low generation probability. Insertions were reduced in abundant cord blood beta clonotypes but not in memory repertoires. Modeled out-of-frame TCR alpha sharing in monozygotic twins fell below observed levels.

Of note for this clonotype: Its cognate antigen is unknown.

The same data also went into a second study, on yellow fever vaccine responses in identical twins.

Sequenced sample: CD4+ T cells sorted from blood. The receptor was isolated from a woman aged 18-29 years in good health. V and J are TRBV4-2 and TRBJ2-2; tentatively, D is TRBD2 (5 bases). CDR3 protein: CASSHPGSNTGELFF. CDR3 DNA sequence: TGTGCCAGCAGCCACCCGGGATCGAACACCGGGGAGCTGTTTTTT.